This TCR beta chain emerged from a study of blood T cell repertoires in COVID-19. The wider study: COVID-19 samples collected from the United States, Italy and Spain covered acute and convalescent phases.

In terms of age and location, participants ranged from about 18 to 89 years and lived in about 25 US areas. There are 14 residues in the CDR3. Germline V gives CDR1 MDHEN, CDR2 SYDVKM. With 2 bases clipped from V and 8 bases from J, the junction kept 6 bases outside the gene matches. Only in-frame clones appear in the TCRdb table, and some are missing; sequencing was by immunoSEQ multiplex PCR. This table holds a few hundred thousand clones, 86% found once. The chain combines TRBV28 with TRBJ2-1, with TRBD1 matching over 7 bases. This clonotype was obtained from a woman under 40 who had been exposed to COVID-19. Sequenced input: PBMCs or T cells enriched from blood (not recorded which). The CDR3 nucleotides read TGTGCCAGCAGTTTACCTACAGGGGTTGATGAGCAGTTCTTC. As protein: CASSLPTGVDEQFF. Full variable domain (rest looked up from reference TRBV28 and TRBJ2-1): DVKVTQSSRYLVKRTGEKVFLECVQDMDHENMFWYRQDPGLGLRLIYFSYDVKMKEKGDIPEGYSVSREKKERFSLILESASTNQTSMYLCASSLPTGVDEQFFGPGTRLTVL.